Listed here are 32 T cell receptor beta chains from one sample, sequenced in a study of response to subunit inactivated influenza vaccine. MiXCR, run by TCRdb on the RT-PCR reads, gives a single entry per CDR3 protein. The sample lists about 500,000 distinct CDR3 sequences, approximately 15% occurring once. Specimen: CD4+ T cells sorted from PBMCs, collected about 24 months after vaccination. These receptors came from a man between 50 and 75 years old who received an inactivated influenza vaccine.

This clonotype was recorded a few times. The chain has TRBV6-5 and TRBJ2-7; weak D call: TRBD2 (7 bases). Trimming cost V 4 bases and J 3 bases, with 19 bases left between them. This CDR3 contains 16 residues. Germline assignment: CDR1 MNHEY and CDR2 SVGAGI. CDR3 residues: CASSSPPGGVRYEQYF. CDR3 bases: TGTGCCAGCAGTTCCCCCCCGGGGGGCGTTCGCTACGAGCAGTACTTC.

This chain links TRBV7-8 with TRBJ2-5; tentatively, D is TRBD1 or TRBD2 (5 bases each). The CDR3 consists of 16 residues. V was pared by 2 bases and J by 9 bases, with 22 bases between. CDR1 is SGHVS, CDR2 FQNEAQ, per germline. CDR3 region: CASSLIRDLTVLPQYF. CDR3 coding DNA: TGTGCCAGCAGCTTAATCCGGGACCTCACGGTCTTACCCCAGTACTTC.

This chain uses TRBV4-3 with TRBJ2-4; perhaps TRBD2 as D (6 bases). Between the trimmed V and J ends, which lost 5 bases and 2 bases, there was a span of 13 bases. CDR3 length: 15 residues. Germline CDR1 is LGHNA and CDR2 is YSLEER. This CDR3 is CASSWGDRTKNIQYF. The CDR3 bases are TGCGCCAGCAGCTGGGGGGACCGTACCAAAAACATTCAGTACTTC.

This clonotype was recorded a few times. This sequence joins TRBV10-3 and TRBJ2-7; weak D call: TRBD1 (6 bases). Germline V lookup: CDR1 ENHRY, CDR2 SYGVKD. V was trimmed by 4 bases and J by 4 bases, leaving 14 bases between them. The CDR3 is made up of 14 amino acids. This chain's CDR3 is CAISGRQENYEQYF. The CDR3 DNA reads TGTGCCATCAGTGGCAGACAGGAGAATTACGAGCAGTACTTC.

This clonotype was seen many times. The chain's CDR3 is CSAGTDNYGYTF. In nucleotides, the CDR3 is TGCAGCGCCGGGACAGATAACTATGGCTACACCTTC. The chain is built from TRBV29-1 and TRBJ1-2; TRBD1 matches at 7 bases. Trimming cost V 7 bases and J 1 base; bases outside gene matches: 3. Germline CDR1 and CDR2: SQVTM and ANQGSEA. The CDR3 length is 12 residues.

Only a few counts were recorded for this clonotype. The rearrangement joins TRBV20-1 to TRBJ2-7; no firm D call. This CDR3 region has 11 residues. Germline loops: CDR1 DFQATT, CDR2 SNEGSKA (reference sequence). Trimming removed 6 bases at V and 3 bases at J, with 9 bases between. DNA of the CDR3: TGCAGTGCCCCATTTAACTACGAGCAGTACTTC. Protein sequence: CSAPFNYEQYF.

This clonotype was seen a handful of times. J is TRBJ2-7 and V is TRBV5-1, with D unresolved. CDR1 SGHRS and CDR2 YFSETQ come from the germline V gene. CDR3 length: 15 residues. V shed 0 bases and J shed 1 base, with 11 bases lying between them. The DNA of the CDR3 is TGCGCCAGCAGCTTGGTGCCAACGGCATCCTACGAGCAGTACTTC. The encoded protein is CASSLVPTASYEQYF.

The rearrangement joins TRBV12-3 or TRBV12-4 to TRBJ2-1; D might be TRBD1 or TRBD2, each matching 5 bases. V was pared by 7 bases and J by 7 bases, with 17 bases between. CDR3 size: 14 residues. CDR3 sequence (DNA): TGTGCCAGCACCCCTCGAGGGGACGGGAATGAGCAGTTCTTC. It is translated as CASTPRGDGNEQFF.

Remarks on this clonotype: Germline and junction disagree at one end, which may indicate a read error. The V call is TRBV6-5, the J call TRBJ2-3, with TRBD2 as a possible D gene (5 bases). The CDR3 loop spans 14 amino acids. Germline-derived CDR1 and CDR2 are MNHEY and SVGAGI. CDR3 amino acids: CASSYLALTDTQYF. DNA of the CDR3: TGTGCCAGCAGCTACTTAGCGCTCACAGATACGCAGTATTTT.

Comments on this clonotype: The DNA is left out, because the CDR3 cannot be placed on it with certainty; the CDR3 is given as TCRdb lists it. This chain connects TRBV6-1 to TRBJ1-4; the table's D call of TRBD1 was not tested on the DNA. The CDR3 is 17 amino acids in total, end residues counted. CDR1 and CDR2 (germline): MNHNS, SASEGT. The CDR3 spells CASSKLPGHGSEKLFFF.

In its sample, this clonotype was seen many times. The chain couples TRBV9 to TRBJ1-3, with no clear D. The CDR3 consists of 12 residues. Germline V lookup: CDR1 SGDLS, CDR2 YYNGEE. V lost 4 bases to trimming and J lost 0 bases, with 2 bases between them. The CDR3 nucleotides are TGTGCCAGCAGCCGCTCTGGAAACACCATATATTTT. Translation gives CASSRSGNTIYF.

The table lists this clonotype with a few counts. J is TRBJ2-1 and V is TRBV27; the match to TRBD1 covers 9 bases. V shed 11 bases, J shed 7 bases, and the junction held 9 bases outside the gene matches. CDR1 MNHEY and CDR2 SMNVEV come from the germline V gene (reference sequence). This CDR3 spans 13 amino acids. DNA of the CDR3: TGTGCCTGCGGGGACAGGGCGGGAAATGAGCAGTTCTTC. It specifies CACGDRAGNEQFF.

The chain combines TRBV30 with TRBJ2-3; 7 positions agree with TRBD2. The V and J ends lost 2 bases and 2 bases, in that order; junction bases with no gene match: 7. The CDR3 consists of 15 residues. CDR1 GTSNPN and CDR2 SVGIG come from the germline V gene (reference sequence). The CDR3: CAWSFGGRATDTQYF. In DNA form, the CDR3 reads TGTGCCTGGAGTTTCGGCGGGAGAGCCACAGATACGCAGTATTTT.

This chain connects TRBV7-2 to TRBJ2-7; possibly TRBD1 or TRBD2 for D (7 bases each). V was clipped by 5 bases and J by 5 bases, with 16 bases between them. Germline V gives CDR1 SGHTA, CDR2 FQGNSA. The CDR3 is made up of 14 amino acids. The CDR3 DNA reads TGTGCCAGCAGCCCTCGACAGGGAGGGCACGAGCAGTACTTC. Encoded protein: CASSPRQGGHEQYF.

This clonotype was recorded at least ten times. This chain joins TRBV7-8 and TRBJ2-2, with 8 bases identical to TRBD2. Germline V lookup: CDR1 SGHVS, CDR2 FQNEAQ. This CDR3 is 13 amino acids long. The V gene end was trimmed by 7 bases and the J gene end by 4 bases; junction bases not matched to a gene: 2. CDR3 sequence: CASTGGLTGELFF. CDR3 nucleotide sequence: TGTGCCAGCACGGGAGGGCTCACCGGGGAGCTGTTTTTT.

The chain couples TRBV5-1 to TRBJ1-2; no clear D. Trimming removed 3 bases at V and 6 bases at J, with 9 bases between. Per the germline V gene, CDR1 is SGHRS and CDR2 is YFSETQ. The CDR3 is 12 amino acids. CDR3 DNA: TGCGCCAGCAGCTCCTCGGGCAATGGCTACACCTTC. Its protein product is CASSSSGNGYTF.

This clonotype appeared many times. The chain couples TRBV7-2 to TRBJ2-3, with a weak D call TRBD2 (5 bases). The CDR3 extends over 12 amino acids. Germline-derived CDR1 and CDR2 are SGHTA and FQGNSA. V was cut by 5 bases and J by 8 bases, with 11 bases left in between. The CDR3 protein is CASSPLVSTQYF. The CDR3, as DNA: TGTGCCAGCAGCCCACTAGTCTCTACGCAGTATTTT.

This clonotype appeared many times. The chain has TRBV5-1 and TRBJ2-1; D perhaps matches TRBD1 (5 bases). V gave up 3 bases and J gave up 3 bases, with 7 bases separating them. This CDR3 is built from 13 residues. Germline lookup yields CDR1 SGHRS and CDR2 YFSETQ. This chain's CDR3 is CASSSDSYNEQFF. CDR3 DNA sequence: TGCGCCAGCAGCTCCGACAGCTACAATGAGCAGTTCTTC. Full variable domain (outside the CDR3, taken from reference TRBV5-1 and TRBJ2-1): KAGVTQTPRYLIKTRGQQVTLSCSPISGHRSVSWYQQTPGQGLQFLFEYFSETQRNKGNFPGRFSGRQFSNSRSEMNVSTLELGDSALYLCASSSDSYNEQFFGPGTRLTVL.

This clonotype was counted only a few times. The CDR3 region is CATQKEDSFYNEQFF. The CDR3 DNA follows: TGTGCCACCCAAAAGGAGGACTCATTCTACAATGAGCAGTTCTTC. This rearrangement joins TRBV19 to TRBJ2-1; a weak D match, TRBD2 (5 bases). Germline lookup yields CDR1 LNHDA and CDR2 SQIVND (reference sequence). Trimming removed 10 bases from V and 3 bases from J, with 19 bases in between. The CDR3 has 15 residues.

This chain's CDR3 is CATNTYRDFEYEQYF. The CDR3 DNA follows: TGTGCCACCAACACCTACAGGGATTTCGAGTACGAGCAGTACTTC. V and J are TRBV6-2 or TRBV6-3 and TRBJ2-7; the D gene is possibly TRBD1 (6 bases). V was pared by 10 bases and J by 4 bases, with 23 bases between. CDR1 and CDR2 from the germline V gene are MNHEY and SVGEGT. The CDR3 runs 15 residues.

The chain joins TRBV3-1 to TRBJ2-1; the match to TRBD1 covers 10 bases. The CDR3 runs 15 residues. Unmatched junction bases numbered 7, after V lost 2 bases and J lost 9 bases. In germline, CDR1 is LGHDT, CDR2 YNNKEL (reference sequence). The CDR3 loop reads CASSQFETGGVEQFF. CDR3 bases: TGTGCCAGCAGCCAATTCGAGACAGGGGGCGTTGAGCAGTTCTTC.

This sequence joins TRBV28 and TRBJ2-7, with D hard to call. CDR1 is MDHEN, CDR2 SYDVKM, per germline. The CDR3 has 12 residues. V lost 5 bases and J lost 3, with 8 bases in between. The CDR3 nucleotides are TGTGCCAGCAGTACAAGGGACTACGAGCAGTACTTC. Translating gives CASSTRDYEQYF.

This clonotype was picked up a small number of times. The chain recombines TRBV24-1 with TRBJ2-7, with TRBD1 identical over 9 bases. The CDR3 loop spans 13 amino acids. After removal of 4 bases from V and 5 bases from J, the junction contained 2 bases not matched to a gene. Germline lookup yields CDR1 KGHDR and CDR2 SFDVKD. Here the CDR3 reads CATSDWDRDEQYF. In nucleotides, the CDR3 is TGTGCCACCAGTGACTGGGACAGGGACGAGCAGTACTTC.

In its sample, this clonotype was seen a few times. This sequence joins TRBV2 and TRBJ2-1; the match to TRBD2 covers 8 bases. The CDR3 totals 16 residues. Germline values: CDR1 SNHLY, CDR2 FYNNEI. Unmatched junction bases numbered 11, after V lost 6 bases and J lost 4 bases. CDR3 coding DNA: TGTGCCAGCAGGCAAGCCCCGAGCGGGGGTTACAATGAGCAGTTCTTC. Translation: CASRQAPSGGYNEQFF.

This clonotype showed up many times. The rearrangement links TRBV6-2 or TRBV6-3 to TRBJ1-5, with TRBD1 identical over 8 bases. The V gene's germline CDR1 is MNHEY and CDR2 SVGEGT. Germline trimming cut 6 bases from V and 0 bases from J; bases unmatched to any gene: 13. The CDR3 sequence is 18 residues long. The CDR3 DNA sequence: TGTGCCAGCAGACCTGGGACAGGCCTTAGGGCTAGCAATCAGCCCCAGCATTTT. This sequence encodes CASRPGTGLRASNQPQHF.

CDR3 sequence reads: CSAIQYSGNTIYF. The CDR3, as DNA: TGCAGTGCTATACAGTACTCTGGAAACACCATATATTTT. The chain joins TRBV20-1 to TRBJ1-3; D not resolved. Germline-derived CDR1 and CDR2 are DFQATT and SNEGSKA (reference sequence). This CDR3 is 13 amino acids long. Trimming stripped 4 bases from V and 0 bases from J, with 7 bases between.

This clonotype was detected many times. The V and J genes are TRBV12-3 or TRBV12-4 and TRBJ2-7, with a weak D call TRBD2 (5 bases). V lost 1 base and J 2 bases, leaving 9 bases between the germline ends. This CDR3 contains 14 residues. The CDR3, as DNA: TGTGCCAGCAGTTTAGAGGACGGGGCCTACGAGCAGTACTTC. Amino acid sequence: CASSLEDGAYEQYF.

The V and J genes are TRBV28 and TRBJ2-5; D call uncertain. CDR1 and CDR2 from the germline V gene are MDHEN and SYDVKM. V was shortened by 11 bases and J by 5 bases, with 9 bases between the two germline ends. The CDR3 is 10 amino acids. Here the CDR3 reads CADFRETQYF. The CDR3 DNA sequence: TGTGCCGATTTCCGGGAGACCCAGTACTTC.

This clonotype was seen more than once but under ten times. This chain uses TRBV21-1 with TRBJ2-7; TRBD2 reflects the table's D call only, with no check against the DNA. TRBV21-1 is a pseudogene segment. The CDR3 consists of 16 residues. As DNA, the CDR3 is TGTGCCAGCAGCAAAGGGACTAGCGGAGAAACCTACGAGCAGTACTTC. Residues: CASSKGTSGETYEQYF.

The rearrangement links TRBV20-1 to TRBJ2-5; D may be TRBD1 (6 bases). From germline, CDR1 is DFQATT and CDR2 SNEGSKA (reference sequence). Between the trimmed V and J ends, which lost 0 bases and 1 base, there was a span of 12 bases. CDR3 size: 15 residues. The CDR3 loop reads CSARDPGRGQETQYF. In DNA form, the CDR3 reads TGCAGTGCTAGAGATCCCGGCAGGGGCCAAGAGACCCAGTACTTC.

The V call is TRBV28, the J call TRBJ2-7, with D unclear. The V and J ends lost 7 bases and 1 base respectively, with 5 bases between them. This CDR3 has 11 residues. Germline-derived CDR1 and CDR2 are MDHEN and SYDVKM. Written as DNA, the CDR3 is TGTGCCAGCACGAGATCCTACGAGCAGTACTTC. It yields the protein CASTRSYEQYF.

This clonotype was counted a few times. The V and J genes are TRBV3-1 and TRBJ2-6; D unresolved. Per germline, CDR1 LGHDT and CDR2 YNNKEL (reference sequence). V was trimmed by 4 bases and J by 3 bases, leaving 7 bases between them. This CDR3 region has 14 residues. Written as DNA, the CDR3 is TGTGCCAGCAGCCGGGTTCTTGGGGCCAACGTCCTGACTTTC. This sequence encodes CASSRVLGANVLTF.